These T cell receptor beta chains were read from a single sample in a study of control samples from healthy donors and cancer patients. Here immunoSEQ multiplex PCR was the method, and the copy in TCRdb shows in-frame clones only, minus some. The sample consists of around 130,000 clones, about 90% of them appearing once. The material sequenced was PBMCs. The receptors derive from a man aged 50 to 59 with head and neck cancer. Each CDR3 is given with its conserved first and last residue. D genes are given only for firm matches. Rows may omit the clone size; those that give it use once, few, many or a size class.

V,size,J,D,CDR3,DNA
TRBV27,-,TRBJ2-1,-,CASSRGNEQFF,TGTGCCAGCAGCAGGGGCAATGAGCAGTTCTTC
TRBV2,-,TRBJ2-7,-,CASSEAMTGRSYEQYF,TGTGCCAGCAGTGAAGCCATGACAGGCCGCAGCTACGAGCAGTACTTC
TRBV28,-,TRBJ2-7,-,CASRGSYSSYGQYF,TGTGCCAGCAGAGGGTCTTACAGCTCCTACGGGCAGTACTTC
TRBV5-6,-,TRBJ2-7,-,CASSPTPPYEQYF,TGTGCCAGCAGCCCGACCCCCCCCTACGAGCAGTACTTC
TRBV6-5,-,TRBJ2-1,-,CASMNGYNEQFF,TGTGCCAGCATGAACGGATACAATGAGCAGTTCTTC
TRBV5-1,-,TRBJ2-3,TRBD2,CASSTGDYSTDTQYF,TGCGCCAGCTCGACCGGGGACTATAGCACAGATACGCAGTATTTT
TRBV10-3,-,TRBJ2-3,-,CAISVRPASSTDTQYF,TGTGCCATCAGTGTTAGGCCGGCTTCTAGCACAGATACGCAGTATTTT
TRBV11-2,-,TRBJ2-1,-,CASSLGLNNEQFF,TGTGCCAGCAGCTTAGGACTAAACAATGAGCAGTTCTTC
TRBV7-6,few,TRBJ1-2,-,CASSGPFTVSSYGYTF,TGTGCCAGCAGCGGGCCGTTTACGGTTTCCTCCTATGGCTACACCTTC
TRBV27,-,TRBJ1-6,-,CASSYGMNSPLHF,TGTGCCAGCAGTTACGGAATGAATTCACCCCTCCACTTT
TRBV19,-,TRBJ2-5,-,CASSEVRGKIQETQYF,TGTGCCAGTAGTGAAGTCAGGGGAAAGATACAAGAGACCCAGTACTTC
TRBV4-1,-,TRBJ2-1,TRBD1,CASSQGQGVNEQFF,TGCGCCAGCAGCCAGGGACAGGGGGTTAATGAGCAGTTCTTC
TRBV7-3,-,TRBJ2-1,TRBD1,CASSRAGQGQGEQFF,TGTGCCAGCAGCCGGGCCGGACAGGGGCAGGGTGAGCAGTTCTTC
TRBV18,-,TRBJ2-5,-,CASSPREETQYF,TGTGCCAGCTCACCAAGAGAGGAGACCCAGTACTTC
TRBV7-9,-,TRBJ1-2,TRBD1,CASSQLTTGQSYYGYTF,TGTGCCAGCAGCCAATTAACCACGGGACAGTCTTACTATGGCTACACCTTC
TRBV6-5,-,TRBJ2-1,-,CASISNYNEQFF,TGTGCCAGCATATCGAACTACAATGAGCAGTTCTTC
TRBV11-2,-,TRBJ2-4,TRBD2,CASSQGGGRAVNIQYF,TGTGCCAGCAGCCAAGGGGGCGGGAGGGCCGTCAACATTCAGTACTTC
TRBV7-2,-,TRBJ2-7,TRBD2,CASSLAGTSGFASYEQYF,TGTGCCAGCAGCTTAGCTGGGACTAGCGGCTTCGCTTCCTACGAGCAGTACTTC
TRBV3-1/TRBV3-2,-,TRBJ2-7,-,CASSQRGRAGEQYF,TGTGCCAGCAGCCAAAGAGGTAGGGCCGGGGAGCAGTACTTC
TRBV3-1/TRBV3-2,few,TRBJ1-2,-,CASSQTGGYTF,TGTGCCAGCAGCCAGACCGGGGGCTACACCTTC
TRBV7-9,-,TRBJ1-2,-,CASSPVGGRRYGYTF,TGTGCCAGCAGCCCCGTTGGGGGGCGCCGGTATGGCTACACCTTC
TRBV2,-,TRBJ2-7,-,CASVRGRLNYEQYF,TGTGCCAGCGTCAGGGGACGTCTTAACTACGAGCAGTACTTC
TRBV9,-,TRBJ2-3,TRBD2,CASSVGSGVDTQYF,TGTGCCAGCAGCGTAGGTAGCGGGGTTGATACGCAGTATTTT
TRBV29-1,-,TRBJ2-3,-,CSSRGGRGNTDTQYF,TGCAGCTCACGGGGGGGCAGGGGGAACACAGATACGCAGTATTTT
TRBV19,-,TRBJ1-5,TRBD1,CASSIGDRGLGQPQHF,TGTGCCAGTAGTATCGGGGACAGGGGGCTAGGTCAGCCCCAGCATTTT
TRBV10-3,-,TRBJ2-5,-,CAISAGIQETQYF,TGTGCCATCAGCGCAGGGATCCAAGAGACCCAGTACTTC
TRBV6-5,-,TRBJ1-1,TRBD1,CASSLGGTGNTEAFF,TGTGCCAGCAGTTTGGGTGGGACAGGGAACACTGAAGCTTTCTTT
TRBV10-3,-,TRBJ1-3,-,CATTPNSGNTIYF,TGTGCCACCACCCCGAACTCTGGAAACACCATATATTTT
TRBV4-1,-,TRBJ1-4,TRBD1,CASSREFGQGRKLFF,TGCGCCAGCAGCCGAGAGTTTGGACAGGGGAGAAAACTGTTTTTT
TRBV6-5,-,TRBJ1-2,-,CASSYSGLYGYTF,TGTGCCAGCAGTTACTCAGGCCTCTATGGCTACACCTTC
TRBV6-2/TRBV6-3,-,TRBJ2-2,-,CAGSFIYRVDTGELFF,TGTGCCGGCAGTTTCATTTACAGGGTTGACACCGGGGAGCTGTTTTTT
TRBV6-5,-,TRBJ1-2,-,CASGNNYGYTF,TGTGCCAGCGGCAATAACTATGGCTACACCTTC
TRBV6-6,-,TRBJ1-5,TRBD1,CASSYSGTGSYQPQHF,TGTGCCAGCAGTTACTCCGGGACAGGTTCTTATCAGCCCCAGCATTTT
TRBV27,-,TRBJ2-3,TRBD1,CASSLPFLGTGGANTQYF,TGTGCCAGCAGTTTACCCTTCTTGGGGACAGGGGGCGCGAATACGCAGTATTTT
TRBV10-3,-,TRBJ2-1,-,CAISEVGSPYNEQFF,TGTGCCATCAGTGAGGTGGGATCCCCCTACAATGAGCAGTTCTTC
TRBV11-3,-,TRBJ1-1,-,CASSLDGGREAFF,TGTGCCAGCAGCTTAGATGGGGGTCGTGAAGCTTTCTTT
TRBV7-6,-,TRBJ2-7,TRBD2,CASSLTAGAVDEQYF,TGTGCCAGCAGCTTAACGGCGGGAGCGGTCGACGAGCAGTACTTC
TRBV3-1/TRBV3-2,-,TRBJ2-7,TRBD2,CASSQWTSNEQYF,TGTGCCAGCAGCCAGTGGACTAGCAACGAGCAGTACTTC
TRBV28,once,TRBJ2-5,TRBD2,CASSLASAGEGETQYF,TGTGCCAGCAGTTTAGCGTCAGCGGGAGAGGGGGAGACCCAGTACTTC
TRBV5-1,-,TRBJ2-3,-,CASSFNTDTQYF,TGCGCCAGCAGCTTCAACACAGATACGCAGTATTTT
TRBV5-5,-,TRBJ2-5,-,CASSHPNREFSMETQYF,TGTGCCAGCAGCCATCCAAACAGGGAGTTTTCAATGGAGACCCAGTACTTC